The 26 T cell receptor beta chains presented below share a single source sample, sequenced in a study of CD8+CD57+ T cells in acquired aplastic anemia. Patients who underwent sequencing had shown CD8+CD57+ cell expansion by flow cytometry. According to the study, genomic DNA was the template for TCR beta VDJ and CDR3 profiling. TCRdb reprocessed the reads with MiXCR, giving one entry per CDR3 protein. The sample includes around 200,000 distinct CDR3 sequences, less than 60% seen only once; the top ten take around 1.8%. Sequencing was carried out using sorted CD4+, CD8+, or CD8+CD57+ T cells (not recorded which) from PBMCs. The receptors shown here come from a human donor with aplastic anemia.

Regarding this clonotype: Lacking the conserved final phenylalanine or tryptophan, this CDR3 likely reflects a read error. V gene TRBV24-1 combines with J gene TRBJ2-7; 8 bases are a match to TRBD1. The CDR3 is made up of 15 amino acids. Germline CDR1 is KGHDR and CDR2 is SFDVKD. V was pared by 4 bases and J by 3 bases, with 7 bases of the junction left unmatched. The CDR3 sequence: CATSDAGQGFYEQYL. The CDR3 region has the DNA TGTGCCACCAGTGACGCTGGACAGGGCTTCTACGAGCAGTACCTC.

This clonotype was observed at least ten times. The V call is TRBV6-1, the J call TRBJ1-1; TRBD1 matches 7 bases. In germline, CDR1 is MNHNS, CDR2 SASEGT. The CDR3 is 15 residues long. Trimming cost V 5 bases and J 10 bases; bases outside gene matches: 16. The CDR3 DNA follows: TGTGCCAGCAGTCCAACAATTACAGGGGAACACACAGCTTTCTTT. Translation gives CASSPTITGEHTAFF.

On this clonotype: Given a much more abundant clone one base away, this may be a read error. The genes are TRBV6-1 and TRBJ2-3; D is undetermined. Germline-derived CDR1 and CDR2 are MNHNS and SASEGT. The CDR3 runs 13 residues. The CDR3 bases are TGTGCCTGCAGGCCCAGGATCACAGATACGCAGTATTTT. Translated: CACRPRITDTQYF.

This clonotype was seen repeatedly, ten times or more. The chain couples TRBV25-1 to TRBJ2-7; 8 bases line up with TRBD1. Germline CDR1 reads MGHDK; CDR2 reads SYGVNS. With 5 bases clipped from V and 2 bases from J, the junction kept 11 bases outside the gene matches. The CDR3 length is 16 residues. The CDR3 DNA reads TGTGCCAGCAGTAAATCCGGGACAGGACAGACCTACGAGCAGTACTTC. The encoded protein is CASSKSGTGQTYEQYF.

This clonotype was counted a few times. The chain recombines TRBV19 with TRBJ2-7; D is unclear. V lost 4 bases and J 5 bases, leaving 15 bases between the germline ends. Germline CDR1 is LNHDA and CDR2 is SQIVND (reference sequence). The CDR3 runs to 14 residues. CDR3 in amino acids: CASSTLFGRDEQYF. CDR3 DNA: TGTGCCAGTAGTACACTCTTCGGACGGGACGAGCAGTACTTC.

The rearrangement joins TRBV5-1 to TRBJ2-5, with D possibly matching TRBD2 (5 bases). Trimming removed 4 bases from V and 4 bases from J, with 20 bases in between. Germline V gene lookup returns CDR1 SGHRS and CDR2 YFSETQ. The CDR3 runs 16 residues. CDR3: CASSPGFGELRETQYF. CDR3 nucleotide sequence: TGCGCCAGCAGCCCGGGGTTTGGGGAATTGCGAGAGACCCAGTACTTC.

In regard to this clonotype: A much larger clone differs by one base, so this may be a read error. J is TRBJ2-1 and V is TRBV24-1; TRBD2 matches 11 bases. The J segment lost 9 bases and the V segment lost 12 bases, leaving 12 bases of the junction unmatched. CDR1 and CDR2 (germline): KGHDR, SFDVKD. This CDR3 has 14 amino acids. The CDR3 here is CAVSASGGFGEQFF. The CDR3 DNA reads TGTGCCGTCAGTGCTAGCGGGGGGTTCGGTGAGCAGTTCTTC.

The rearrangement joins TRBV5-4 to TRBJ1-6; 7 nucleotides match TRBD1. This CDR3 spans 16 amino acids. Germline values: CDR1 SGHNT, CDR2 YYREEE (reference sequence). Trimming cost V 2 bases and J 3 bases; bases outside gene matches: 5. CDR3 sequence: CASSFRTGNYNSPLHF. Written as DNA, the CDR3 is TGTGCCAGCAGCTTCCGGACAGGCAACTATAATTCACCCCTCCACTTT.

This clonotype was counted once. The chain is built from TRBV2 and TRBJ2-5; 9 bases are a match to TRBD1. V lost 8 bases and J lost 5; bases outside the gene matches: 12. The CDR3 runs 15 residues. The germline gives CDR1 SNHLY, CDR2 FYNNEI. This CDR3 is CASGPRTGVRETQYF. In DNA, the CDR3 is TGTGCCAGCGGCCCCCGGACAGGGGTTCGGGAGACCCAGTACTTC. The variable domain in full, completed from reference TRBV2 and TRBJ2-5, reads EPEVTQTPSHQVTQMGQEVILRCVPISNHLYFYWYRQILGQKVEFLVSFYNNEISEKSEIFDDQFSVERPDGSNFTLKIRSTKLEDSAMYFCASGPRTGVRETQYFGPGTRLLVL.

The chain has TRBV10-1 and TRBJ2-1, with 8 bases lining up with TRBD1. In germline, CDR1 is WNHNN, CDR2 SYGVQD (reference sequence). The CDR3 length is 14 residues. With V trimmed by 10 bases and J by 8 bases, 13 bases remained unmatched. The CDR3 here is CATLDRDIKDEQFF. CDR3 DNA sequence: TGCGCCACCTTGGACAGGGACATCAAGGATGAGCAGTTCTTC.

This clonotype has ten or more counts. The chain combines TRBV20-1 with TRBJ2-4; the match to TRBD2 covers 9 bases. CDR1 and CDR2 (germline): DFQATT, SNEGSKA (reference sequence). After removal of 1 base from V and 0 bases from J, the junction contained 4 bases not matched to a gene. This CDR3 has 16 residues. The CDR3 loop reads CSARALAGLAKNIQYF. The CDR3, as DNA: TGCAGTGCTAGAGCACTAGCGGGTTTAGCCAAAAACATTCAGTACTTC.

This clonotype has only one observation. The rearrangement links TRBV4-3 to TRBJ2-2; 8 nucleotides match TRBD2. The length of the CDR3 is 15 residues. From germline, CDR1 is LGHNA and CDR2 YSLEER. Germline trimming cut 0 bases from V and 4 bases from J; bases unmatched to any gene: 1. CDR3 bases: TGCGCCAGCAGCCAAGACGGGGGGGGCACCGGGGAGCTGTTTTTT. Encoded protein: CASSQDGGGTGELFF.

The gene calls are TRBV10-3 and TRBJ1-6; tentatively, D is TRBD1 (6 bases). Germline CDR1 is ENHRY and CDR2 is SYGVKD. V was clipped by 0 bases and J by 10 bases, with 13 bases between them. The CDR3 is 15 amino acids. This CDR3 is CAISESDGTRSPLHF. In DNA, the CDR3 is TGTGCCATCAGTGAGTCGGACGGGACACGGTCACCCCTCCACTTT.

This clonotype was found once. CDR3 sequence: CASSSNRGQTPYEQYF. Here the CDR3 DNA reads TGTGCCAGCAGCTCAAACAGGGGCCAAACCCCCTACGAGCAGTACTTC. The gene calls are TRBV7-8 and TRBJ2-7; TRBD1 aligns across 7 bases. V lost 4 bases and J lost 2; bases outside the gene matches: 11. CDR1 and CDR2 (germline): SGHVS, FQNEAQ. This CDR3 contains 16 residues.

This clonotype was detected a few times. The chain carries TRBV2 and TRBJ1-2, with D possibly matching TRBD1 (5 bases). V was clipped by 11 bases and J by 4 bases, with 14 bases between them. The CDR3 consists of 12 residues. CDR1 is SNHLY, CDR2 FYNNEI, per germline. For the CDR3, the DNA is TGTGCCTTCAGACAGACCTTCTATGGCTACACCTTC. Amino acids: CAFRQTFYGYTF.

V and J are TRBV29-1 and TRBJ2-3, with 8 bases identical to TRBD1. Per germline, CDR1 SQVTM and CDR2 ANQGSEA. The CDR3 is made up of 14 amino acids. V was clipped by 7 bases and J by 1 base; unmatched bases: 7. The chain's CDR3 is CSGGQGLCTDTQYF. The CDR3 coding sequence is TGCAGCGGCGGACAGGGCCTTTGCACAGATACGCAGTATTTT.

The rearrangement uses TRBV12-3 or TRBV12-4 and TRBJ2-1; D might be TRBD1 or TRBD2, each matching 6 bases. CDR3 length: 12 residues. Trimming took 11 bases from V and 5 from J, leaving 13 bases between them. CDR3 sequence reads: CAGGQGDNEQFF. The CDR3 coding sequence is TGTGCCGGGGGGCAGGGTGACAATGAGCAGTTCTTC.

The CDR3 sequence is CASSLERERNEQFF. The DNA for the CDR3 is TGTGCCAGCAGCTTAGAGCGGGAGAGGAATGAGCAGTTCTTC. The V call is TRBV11-2, the J call TRBJ2-1; 7 positions match TRBD2. V lost 0 bases to trimming and J lost 7 bases; unmatched junction nucleotides: 3. The CDR3 contains 14 residues. Germline V CDR1 and CDR2: SGHAT, FQNNGV. Full variable domain (outside the CDR3, taken from reference TRBV11-2 and TRBJ2-1): EAGVAQSPRYKIIEKRQSVAFWCNPISGHATLYWYQQILGQGPKLLIQFQNNGVVDDSQLPKDRFSAERLKGVDSTLKIQPAKLEDSAVYLCASSLERERNEQFFGPGTRLTVL.

This clonotype was found a few times. V is TRBV7-9 and J is TRBJ2-7, with 10 bases matching TRBD2. This CDR3 comprises 14 residues. The V gene's germline CDR1 is SEHNR and CDR2 FQNEAQ (reference sequence). J lost 5 bases, V lost 2 bases, and 3 bases had no gene match. Here the CDR3 DNA reads TGTGCCAGCAGCTTAAGCGGGAGGGCCCACGAGCAGTACTTC. This encodes CASSLSGRAHEQYF. Looking up the rest from reference TRBV7-9 and TRBJ2-7 gives the full variable domain: DTGVSQNPRHKITKRGQNVTFRCDPISEHNRLYWYRQTLGQGPEFLTYFQNEAQLEKSRLLSDRFSAERPKGSFSTLEIQRTEQGDSAMYLCASSLSGRAHEQYFGPGTRLTVT.

The genes are TRBV29-1 and TRBJ2-1, with unresolved D. Germline CDR1 reads SQVTM; CDR2 reads ANQGSEA. V was trimmed by 3 bases and J by 0 bases, leaving 15 bases between them. This CDR3 is built from 16 residues. CDR3 bases: TGCAGCGTTGATAGTGGGCAACCGAGCTCCTACAATGAGCAGTTCTTC. Translated: CSVDSGQPSSYNEQFF.

This rearrangement joins TRBV7-8 to TRBJ1-1, with D unclear. This CDR3 is built from 14 residues. Trimming took 1 base from V and 2 from J, leaving 8 bases between them. The germline V gene has CDR1 SGHVS and CDR2 FQNEAQ. The CDR3 DNA follows: TGTGCCAGCAGCTTAGGCATAGTAAACACTGAAGCTTTCTTT. Protein sequence: CASSLGIVNTEAFF.

The chain carries TRBV15 and TRBJ1-6, with TRBD1 matching over 7 bases. Germline CDR1 is LNHNV and CDR2 is YYDKDF (reference sequence). There are 16 residues in the CDR3. Losses at the gene ends were 1 base for V and 6 bases for J; bases not matched to a gene: 6. CDR3 sequence: CATSRATGLGNSPLHF. The DNA of the CDR3 is TGTGCCACCAGCAGAGCGACAGGGCTGGGTAATTCACCCCTCCACTTT.

The table lists this clonotype with many counts. This chain joins TRBV20-1 and TRBJ1-4; unclear D gene. Deletions cut 1 base from V and 0 bases from J, with 3 bases between. The CDR3 runs to 13 residues. Germline V gene data show CDR1 as DFQATT and CDR2 as SNEGSKA (reference sequence). CDR3 sequence (DNA): TGCAGTGCTAGAGCAGCAACTAATGAAAAACTGTTTTTT. Translating it yields CSARAATNEKLFF.

The chain has TRBV24-1 and TRBJ1-2; no clear D gene. The germline V gene has CDR1 KGHDR and CDR2 SFDVKD. CDR3 length equals 14 residues. V lost 4 bases and J 8 bases, leaving 16 bases between the germline ends. In nucleotides, the CDR3 is TGTGCCACCAGTGACCTCGGGCAGTTCGGAGGCTACACCTTC. Translation: CATSDLGQFGGYTF.

This clonotype came up many times. The rearrangement links TRBV19 to TRBJ1-2; D is perhaps TRBD1 (6 bases). CDR3 length: 17 residues. The V end lost 7 bases, the J end lost 7 bases, and 28 bases lay between the germline ends. Germline-derived CDR1 and CDR2 are LNHDA and SQIVND (reference sequence). The CDR3 is CASKETAGALSEVGYTF. As DNA, the CDR3 is TGTGCCAGTAAAGAGACCGCAGGGGCCCTCAGTGAGGTTGGCTACACCTTC.

This clonotype occurred many times. This chain uses TRBV6-1 with TRBJ1-2; D is perhaps TRBD1 (5 bases). Germline CDR1 and CDR2: MNHNS and SASEGT. V was pared by 6 bases and J by 4 bases, with 12 bases between. The CDR3 is made up of 13 amino acids. CDR3 in DNA: TGTGCCAGCAGGACAGAGGCAGGCTATGGCTACACCTTC. It encodes CASRTEAGYGYTF.